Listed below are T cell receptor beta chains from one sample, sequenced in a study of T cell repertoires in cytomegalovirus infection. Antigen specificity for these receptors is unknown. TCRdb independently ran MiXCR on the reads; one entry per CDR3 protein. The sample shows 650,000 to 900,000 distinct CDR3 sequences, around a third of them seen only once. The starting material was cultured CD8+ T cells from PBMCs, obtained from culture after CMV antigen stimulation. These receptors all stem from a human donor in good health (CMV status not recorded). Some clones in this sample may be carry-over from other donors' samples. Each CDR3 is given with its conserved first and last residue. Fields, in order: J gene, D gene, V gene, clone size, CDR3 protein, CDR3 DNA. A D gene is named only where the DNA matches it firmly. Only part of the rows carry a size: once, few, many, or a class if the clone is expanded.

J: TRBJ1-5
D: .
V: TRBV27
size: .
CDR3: CASSIGPFNQPQHF
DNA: TGTGCCAGCAGTATAGGTCCGTTCAATCAGCCCCAGCATTTT

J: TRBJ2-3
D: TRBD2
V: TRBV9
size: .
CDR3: CASSVRTSGIPTDTQYF
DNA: TGTGCCAGCAGCGTAAGGACTAGCGGGATCCCCACAGATACGCAGTATTTT

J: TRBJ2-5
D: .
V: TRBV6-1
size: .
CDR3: CASCLILCETQYF
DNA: TGTGCCAGCTGTCTGATCCTCTGTGAGACCCAGTACTTC

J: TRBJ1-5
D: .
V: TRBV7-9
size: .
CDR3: CASSSSLSEPQHF
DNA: TGTGCCAGCAGCTCCTCCTTGTCGGAGCCCCAGCATTTT

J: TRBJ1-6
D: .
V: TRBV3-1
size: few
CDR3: CASRQGGMLSSPLHF
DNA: TGTGCCAGCAGGCAAGGGGGGATGTTAAGCTCACCCCTCCACTTT

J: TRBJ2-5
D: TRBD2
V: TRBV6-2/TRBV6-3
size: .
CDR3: CASRGLAGGKNF
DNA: TGTGCCAGCAGGGGACTAGCGGGGGGGAAGAACTTC

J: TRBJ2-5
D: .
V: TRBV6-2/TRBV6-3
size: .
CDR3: CASSYRGGEVF
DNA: TGTGCCAGCAGTTACCGCGGCGGCGAGGTCTTC

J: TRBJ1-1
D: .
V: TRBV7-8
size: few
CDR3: CASSLEVGPAGEAFF
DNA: TGTGCCAGCAGCTTAGAAGTCGGGCCAGCGGGTGAAGCTTTCTTT

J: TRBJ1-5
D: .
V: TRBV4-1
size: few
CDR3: CASSQGGYSNQPQHF
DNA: TGCGCCAGCAGCCAAGGGGGATATAGCAATCAGCCCCAGCATTTT

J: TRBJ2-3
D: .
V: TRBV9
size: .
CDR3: CASSARGGKDTDTQYF
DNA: TGTGCCAGCAGCGCCCGTGGGGGAAAGGACACAGATACGCAGTATTTT

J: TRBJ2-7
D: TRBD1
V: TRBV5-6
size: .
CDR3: CASTPGTGVYEQYF
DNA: TGTGCCAGCACCCCCGGGACAGGGGTCTACGAGCAGTACTTC

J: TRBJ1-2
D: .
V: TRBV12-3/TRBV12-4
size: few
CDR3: CASSPGTTVVYGYTF
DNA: TGTGCCAGCAGTCCCGGGACAACGGTTGTCTATGGCTACACCTTC

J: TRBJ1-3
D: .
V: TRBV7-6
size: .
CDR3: CASSLASGGSGNTIYF
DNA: TGTGCCAGCAGCTTAGCGTCGGGGGGCTCTGGAAACACCATATATTTT

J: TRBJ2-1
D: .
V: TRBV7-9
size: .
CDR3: CASSLAGGLSKSSSYNEQFF
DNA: TGTGCCAGCAGCTTAGCGGGGGGCCTATCTAAATCTAGCTCCTACAATGAGCAGTTCTTC

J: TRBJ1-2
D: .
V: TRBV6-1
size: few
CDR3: CASSGREGLYGYTF
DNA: TGTGCCAGCAGTGGGAGAGAGGGGCTTTATGGCTACACCTTC

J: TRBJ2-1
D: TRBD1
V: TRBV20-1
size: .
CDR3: CSARPQGAFLDEQFF
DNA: TGCAGTGCTAGACCACAGGGGGCCTTTTTGGATGAGCAGTTCTTC

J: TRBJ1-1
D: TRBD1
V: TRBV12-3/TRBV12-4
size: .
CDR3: CASSFGVRTGGLNTEAFF
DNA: TGTGCCAGCAGTTTCGGGGTTAGGACAGGGGGTCTGAACACTGAAGCTTTCTTT

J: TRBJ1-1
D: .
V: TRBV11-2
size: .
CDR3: CASSLDSSTEAFF
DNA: TGTGCCAGCAGCTTAGATAGCTCCACTGAAGCTTTCTTT

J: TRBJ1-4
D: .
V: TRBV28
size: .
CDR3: CASSLSVKLFF
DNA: TGTGCCAGCAGTTTATCGGTGAAACTGTTTTTT

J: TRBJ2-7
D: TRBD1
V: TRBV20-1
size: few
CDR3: CSARAPRGDREYYEQYF
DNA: TGCAGTGCTAGAGCGCCCCGGGGGGACAGGGAATACTACGAGCAGTACTTC

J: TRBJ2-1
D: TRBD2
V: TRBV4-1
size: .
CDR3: CASSQDRSGGAGNEQFF
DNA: TGCGCCAGCAGCCAAGATCGGAGCGGGGGGGCCGGCAATGAGCAGTTCTTC

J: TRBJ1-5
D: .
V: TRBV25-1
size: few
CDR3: CASSDKSRDSNQPQHF
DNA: TGTGCCAGCAGTGATAAATCCAGGGACAGCAATCAGCCCCAGCATTTT

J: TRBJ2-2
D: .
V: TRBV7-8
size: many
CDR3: CASSLQGAGTGELFF
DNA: TGTGCCAGCAGCTTACAAGGGGCCGGCACCGGGGAGCTGTTTTTT

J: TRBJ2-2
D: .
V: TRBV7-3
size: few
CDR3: CASSLSLDYNTGELFF
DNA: TGTGCCAGCAGCTTAAGTCTAGATTATAACACCGGGGAGCTGTTTTTT

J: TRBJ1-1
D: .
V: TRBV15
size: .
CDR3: CATSKDGGEAFF
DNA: TGTGCCACCAGCAAAGACGGAGGTGAAGCTTTCTTT

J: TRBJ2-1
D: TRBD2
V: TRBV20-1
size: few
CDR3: CSARAAGGWSKEQFF
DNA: TGCAGTGCTAGGGCAGCGGGGGGGTGGTCAAAAGAGCAGTTCTTC

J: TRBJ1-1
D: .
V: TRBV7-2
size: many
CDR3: CASSLVEGLGWGRKTEAFF
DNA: TGTGCCAGCAGCTTAGTAGAGGGTCTAGGGTGGGGGCGGAAGACTGAAGCTTTCTTT

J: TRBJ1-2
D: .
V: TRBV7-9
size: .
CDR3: CVSTDDSDYGYTF
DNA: TGTGTCAGCACCGATGACAGCGACTATGGCTACACCTTC